This T cell receptor (beta chain) stems from a study of T cells in Graves' hyperthyroidism and ophthalmopathy. Across the study: Peripheral blood draws took place at initial diagnosis, ahead of any treatment.

This CDR3 region has 15 residues. Trimming took off 2 bases at V and 2 bases at J, with 12 bases between the two ends. Per germline, CDR1 MDHEN and CDR2 SYDVKM. Researchers amplified the TCR beta CDR3 regions from RNA transcripts. The HTBI primer set drove a first-round RT-PCR of the TCR CDR3. In TCRdb, the multiplex PCR reads were re-called with MiXCR into one record per CDR3 protein. The data contain hundreds of thousands of distinct CDR3 sequences, less than 25% of them singletons. This clonotype was counted only a few times. Its specificity is not known. Study results and caveats: Progression to ophthalmopathy was predicted a median of roughly 6.5 months early. Most thyroid-expanded clonotypes above 0.001 were also found in blood.

Each ophthalmopathy patient scored at least 3 on the Clinical Activity Score and at least 4 on NOSPECS grade, with duration under 3 months. This clonotype was obtained from a man in his thirties or forties with Graves' ophthalmopathy. The chain recombines TRBV28 with TRBJ1-2; the D gene is possibly TRBD1 (5 bases). The sequenced material came from blood. CDR3 nucleotides: TGTGCCAGCAGTTTACCATACGCAGGGAACTATGGCTACACCTTC. This translates into CASSLPYAGNYGYTF.